This TCR beta chain was found in a study of T-cell reconstitution after alpha-beta-depleted transplantation in children. This clonotype turned up a few times. The CDR3 spans 14 residues. The V end was cut by 3 bases, the J end by 4 bases, with 13 bases between. The germline V gene encodes CDR1 DFQATT and CDR2 SNEGSKA (reference sequence). As it was prepared, the TCRbeta library received unique molecular identifiers. MiXCR, run by TCRdb on the PCR reads, gives a single entry per CDR3 protein. The sample holds around 410,000 distinct CDR3 sequences, about a tenth seen once. The sequencing used PBMCs from the stem cell graft donor, collected from the stem cell graft. This receptor was obtained from a human donor who donated a stem cell graft to a child with acute myeloid leukemia. This chain connects TRBV20-1 to TRBJ1-5; TRBD1 might be the D (6 bases). CDR3: CSASYGTRNQPQHF. The CDR3 DNA is TGCAGTGCTAGTTACGGGACACGAAATCAGCCCCAGCATTTT.